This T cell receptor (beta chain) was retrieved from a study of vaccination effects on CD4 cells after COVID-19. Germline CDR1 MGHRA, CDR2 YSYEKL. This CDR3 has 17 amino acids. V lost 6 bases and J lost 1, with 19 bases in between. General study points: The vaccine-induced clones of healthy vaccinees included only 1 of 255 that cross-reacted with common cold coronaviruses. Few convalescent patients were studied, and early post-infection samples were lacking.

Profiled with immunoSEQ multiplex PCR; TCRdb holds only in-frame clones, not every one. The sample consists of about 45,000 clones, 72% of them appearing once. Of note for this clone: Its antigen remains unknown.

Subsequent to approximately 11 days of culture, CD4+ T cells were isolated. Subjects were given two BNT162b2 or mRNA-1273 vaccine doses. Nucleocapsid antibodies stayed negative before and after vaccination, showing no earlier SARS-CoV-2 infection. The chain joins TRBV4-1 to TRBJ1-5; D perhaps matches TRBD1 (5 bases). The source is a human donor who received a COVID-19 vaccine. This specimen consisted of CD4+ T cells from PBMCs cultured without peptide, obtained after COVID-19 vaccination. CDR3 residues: CASSLLKVRDSNQPQHF. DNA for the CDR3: TGCGCCAGCAGTCTACTTAAAGTCCGGGACAGCAATCAGCCCCAGCATTTT.